This TCR beta chain was obtained from a study of graft-versus-host responses after intestinal transplantation. Study summary: Grafts were multivisceral, liver-intestinal, or isolated intestinal. Every recipient underwent anti-thymocyte globulin induction, then tacrolimus and steroids for roughly 3 years. Study observations and caveats: There were GvH clones found in recipient marrow, and some of them appeared first in ileum or blood.

Some clones are missing from TCRdb's copy, which holds only in-frame ones; the method was immunoSEQ multiplex PCR. Of approximately 88,000 clones in the sample, approximately 94% were seen once. This clone was seen a handful of times. Its antigen is as yet unknown. The ends were cut back, 3 bases at V and 9 bases at J, with 18 bases in the middle. CDR1 and CDR2 from the germline V gene are SNHLY and FYNNEI. This CDR3 is 16 amino acids long. The V gene is TRBV2, the J gene TRBJ1-6; TRBD1 is a possible D gene (5 bases). The source was unstimulated CD4+ T cells sorted from spleen or lymph node cells, collected before transplant. This clonotype originated in a human donor who was the organ donor for an intestinal transplant. The CDR3 nucleotides are TGTGCCAGCAGTGACTTGTACACAGGCGGAAGTTCACCCCTCCACTTT. Protein product: CASSDLYTGGSSPLHF.